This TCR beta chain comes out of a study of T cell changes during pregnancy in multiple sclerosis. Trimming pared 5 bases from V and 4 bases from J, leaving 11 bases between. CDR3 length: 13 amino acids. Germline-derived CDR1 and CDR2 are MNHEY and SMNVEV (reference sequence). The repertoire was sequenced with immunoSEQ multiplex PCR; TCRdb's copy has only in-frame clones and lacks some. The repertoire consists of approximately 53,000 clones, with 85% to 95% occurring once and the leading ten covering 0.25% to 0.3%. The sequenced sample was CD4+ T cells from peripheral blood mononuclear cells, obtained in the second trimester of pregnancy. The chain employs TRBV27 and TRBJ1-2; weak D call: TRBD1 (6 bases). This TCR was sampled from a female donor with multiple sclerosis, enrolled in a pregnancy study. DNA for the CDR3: TGTGCCAGCAGTCGGACGGACAGCTATGGCTACACCTTC. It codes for CASSRTDSYGYTF.